Each of the 13 T cell receptor beta chains below was sequenced from the same sample in a study of shared clonotypes between healthy human individuals. The assay was immunoSEQ multiplex PCR, and TCRdb's table has in-frame clones only and misses some. The sample consists of roughly 2.6 million clones, roughly nine tenths of them appearing once. Sequencing was carried out using naive CD4+ T cells sorted from blood. Subset meaning: CD45RA+ positively selected. Source of these receptors: a young man in good health.

V and J are TRBV6-5 and TRBJ2-5; D is perhaps TRBD1 (5 bases). The V end was cut by 0 bases, the J end by 5 bases, with 16 bases between. This CDR3 has 16 amino acids. Germline V lookup: CDR1 MNHEY, CDR2 SVGAGI. For the CDR3, the DNA is TGTGCCAGCAGTTACTCGTCAGGACCCAACAGGGAGACCCAGTACTTC. It encodes CASSYSSGPNRETQYF.

The V call is TRBV7-2, the J call TRBJ2-7, with D possibly matching TRBD1 (5 bases). Germline V CDR1 and CDR2: SGHTA, FQGNSA. CDR3 length equals 15 residues. V lost 2 bases and J 4 bases, leaving 15 bases between the germline ends. The CDR3 DNA is TGTGCCAGCAGCTTACAGGGCAGCGCTACTTACGAGCAGTACTTC. The encoded protein is CASSLQGSATYEQYF.

V usage is TRBV6-6 and J usage is TRBJ1-6; 8 bases align to TRBD1. With V trimmed by 6 bases and J by 9 bases, 7 bases remained unmatched. Per the germline V gene, CDR1 is MNHNY and CDR2 is SVGAGI (reference sequence). This CDR3 has 14 amino acids. The CDR3 here is CASSDGQGGSPLHF. The CDR3 DNA reads as TGTGCCAGCAGCGACGGACAGGGTGGTTCACCCCTCCACTTT.

This clone was counted once. This chain links TRBV28 with TRBJ1-2, with TRBD1 identical over 8 bases. This CDR3 spans 13 amino acids. Looked up from germline, CDR1 is MDHEN and CDR2 is SYDVKM. Trimming at V came to 3 bases and at J to 6 bases, leaving 3 bases not matched to a gene. The CDR3 DNA is TGTGCCAGCAGTTTCAGGGGGCTCCATGGCTACACCTTC. Its translation: CASSFRGLHGYTF.

This chain uses TRBV11-2 with TRBJ2-7, with unresolved D. From germline, CDR1 is SGHAT and CDR2 FQNNGV. This CDR3 is built from 13 residues. Deletions cut 2 bases from V and 2 bases from J, with 7 bases between. The DNA for the CDR3 is TGTGCCAGCAGCTTACAGCGAGCCTACGAGCAGTACTTC. It translates to CASSLQRAYEQYF.

The V call is TRBV10-2, the J call TRBJ1-5; the D is unclear. Trimming took off 9 bases at V and 3 bases at J, with 15 bases between the two ends. Germline loops: CDR1 WSHSY, CDR2 SAAADI. This CDR3 has 14 residues. Here the CDR3 DNA reads TGCGCCAGTTTACAGTCCGGGCTCAATCAGCCCCAGCATTTT. Protein product: CASLQSGLNQPQHF.

This clone was picked up one time. The sample contains more than one DNA sequence encoding this CDR3. The chain couples TRBV30 to TRBJ2-5; TRBD2 agrees at 14 bases. V gave up 2 bases and J gave up 2 bases; unmatched junction bases: 4. CDR3 length: 16 amino acids. Per the germline V gene, CDR1 is GTSNPN and CDR2 is SVGIG (reference sequence). CDR3 sequence: CAWSPGLAGGQETQYF. In nucleotides, the CDR3 is TGTGCCTGGAGTCCAGGACTAGCGGGAGGACAAGAGACCCAGTACTTC.

The chain combines TRBV2 with TRBJ2-7; 9 bases are a match to TRBD1. Trimming cost V 10 bases and J 2 bases; bases outside gene matches: 6. Germline CDR1 reads SNHLY; CDR2 reads FYNNEI. CDR3 length equals 13 residues. As DNA, the CDR3 is TGTGCCACCCACGGACAGGGGCCCTACGAGCAGTACTTC. Its translation is CATHGQGPYEQYF.

The chain has TRBV6-1 and TRBJ1-3; TRBD1 agrees at 11 bases. V was clipped by 2 bases and J by 4 bases; unmatched bases: 4. CDR1 is MNHNS and CDR2 is SASEGT in the germline V gene. The CDR3 consists of 16 residues. The CDR3 spells CASSEQGTGGGNTIYF. CDR3 DNA: TGTGCCAGCAGTGAACAAGGGACAGGGGGAGGAAACACCATATATTTT.

This chain links TRBV29-1 with TRBJ2-7, with D perhaps TRBD1 (5 bases). The V end lost 5 bases, the J end lost 5 bases, and 16 bases lay between the germline ends. The germline CDR1 and CDR2 sequences are SQVTM and ANQGSEA. The CDR3 length is 13 residues. As DNA, the CDR3 is TGCAGCGTTCCCCAGGGAATGGTGAACGAGCAGTACTTC. It codes for CSVPQGMVNEQYF.

V and J are TRBV7-9 and TRBJ1-2, with 9 bases identical to TRBD1. Losses at the gene ends were 5 bases for V and 4 bases for J; bases not matched to a gene: 8. This CDR3 region has 15 residues. Germline V CDR1 and CDR2: SEHNR, FQNEAQ (reference sequence). This chain's CDR3 is CASSDWDRDFYGYTF. DNA for the CDR3: TGTGCCAGCAGCGACTGGGACAGGGATTTCTATGGCTACACCTTC.

This clone was seen a handful of times. The identical CDR3 is also encoded by other nucleotide sequences in the sample. Here the CDR3 reads CASSIAGSGNTIYF. In DNA, the CDR3 is TGTGCCAGTAGTATAGCGGGCTCTGGAAACACCATATATTTT. The chain employs TRBV19 and TRBJ1-3; no firm D call. The germline CDR1 and CDR2 sequences are LNHDA and SQIVND (reference sequence). The CDR3 is 14 amino acids. The ends were cut back, 1 base at V and 0 bases at J, with 4 bases in the middle.

V and J are TRBV4-3 and TRBJ2-7; 9 bases line up with TRBD2. V shed 2 bases, J shed 3 bases, and the junction held 8 bases outside the gene matches. Germline CDR1 is LGHNA and CDR2 is YSLEER. The CDR3 has 16 amino acids. CDR3 region: CASSQLIAGAGYEQYF. The CDR3 region has the DNA TGCGCCAGCAGCCAATTGATAGCGGGAGCAGGCTACGAGCAGTACTTC.